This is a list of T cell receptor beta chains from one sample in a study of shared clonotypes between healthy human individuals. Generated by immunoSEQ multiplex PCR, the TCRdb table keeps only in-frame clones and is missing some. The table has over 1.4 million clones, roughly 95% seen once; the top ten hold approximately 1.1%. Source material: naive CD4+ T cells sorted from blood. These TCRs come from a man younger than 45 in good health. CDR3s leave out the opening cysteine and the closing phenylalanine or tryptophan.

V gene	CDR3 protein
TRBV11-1	ASSLARGSYTGELF
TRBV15	ATSRAGTEAYEQY
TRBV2	ARKPDRNSEAF
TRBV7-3	ASSQTGAYEQY
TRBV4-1	ASSQGLIITDTQY
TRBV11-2	ASSLVSLGLGSNEQY
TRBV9	ASSVAGLGEQY
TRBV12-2	ASRLAPGLAEISYNEQF
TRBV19	ASSKTSSSYEQY
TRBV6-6	ASSYDRGRDEQY
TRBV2	ASSPDRTYEQY
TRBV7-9	ASSQGTSGRRGDSEQF
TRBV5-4	ASSLGGTGLQETQY
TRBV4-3	ASSLGLAGEVNEQF
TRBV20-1	SATGSDEQF
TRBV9	ASSVPGLGATQY
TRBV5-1	ASSSGLAAFEQY
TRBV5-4	AGSLALAGGESGELF
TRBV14	ASSVLPETQY
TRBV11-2	ASSFVAGGRETQY
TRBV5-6	ASSLYDEQY
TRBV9	ASSPIGGSPYGYT
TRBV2	ASSDTSGRTYNEQF
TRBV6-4	ASSANRIGTANTGELF
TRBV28	ASSLSGVLGYT
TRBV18	ASSPLPVSSYEQY
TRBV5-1	ASSPRQGSPYEQY
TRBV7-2	ASSLLGTFEATEAF
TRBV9	ASSETGLAGGPLNEQF
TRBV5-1	ASSRGLAGASQETQY